The source of this T cell receptor beta chain is a study of quantifying T cell responses using KT2 cells. For the study at large: RNA was reverse transcribed with TCR alpha and beta constant-region primers. The T4 ligation step was estimated to exceed 9% efficiency under optimum conditions.

Known numbers of the T cell clone KT2 were added to PBMC. Fixed numbers of PBMC received varying amounts of KT2 cells. A single-stranded UMI oligo with SP2 sequence was ligated to cDNA 3' ends. The first PCR ran 3 to 5 cycles with an equimolar RC1.1 and RC1.2 beta primer mix. TCRdb independently ran MiXCR on the UMI-ligation and nested PCR reads; one entry per CDR3 protein. The data hold approximately 41,000 distinct CDR3 sequences, with 15% to 20% observed a single time. Germline V lookup: CDR1 SGHRS, CDR2 YFSETQ. This CDR3 spans 17 amino acids. V lost 4 bases and J lost 1; bases outside the gene matches: 11. Ten or more counts support this clonotype. Its specificity is unknown. Study results and limitations: At about one KT2 cell per 100,000 PBMC, KT2 sequences were still detected.

The TCR originated in a human donor. The chain uses TRBV5-1 and TRBJ2-1; 7 bases agree with TRBD1. Sequencing input: PBMCs spiked with cells of the T cell clone KT2. CDR3: CASSPGQIVRSYNEQFF. For the CDR3, the DNA is TGCGCCAGCAGCCCGGGACAGATTGTGAGATCCTACAATGAGCAGTTCTTC. Combining the CDR3 with reference TRBV5-1 and TRBJ2-1 gives the whole variable domain KAGVTQTPRYLIKTRGQQVTLSCSPISGHRSVSWYQQTPGQGLQFLFEYFSETQRNKGNFPGRFSGRQFSNSRSEMNVSTLELGDSALYLCASSPGQIVRSYNEQFFGPGTRLTVL.